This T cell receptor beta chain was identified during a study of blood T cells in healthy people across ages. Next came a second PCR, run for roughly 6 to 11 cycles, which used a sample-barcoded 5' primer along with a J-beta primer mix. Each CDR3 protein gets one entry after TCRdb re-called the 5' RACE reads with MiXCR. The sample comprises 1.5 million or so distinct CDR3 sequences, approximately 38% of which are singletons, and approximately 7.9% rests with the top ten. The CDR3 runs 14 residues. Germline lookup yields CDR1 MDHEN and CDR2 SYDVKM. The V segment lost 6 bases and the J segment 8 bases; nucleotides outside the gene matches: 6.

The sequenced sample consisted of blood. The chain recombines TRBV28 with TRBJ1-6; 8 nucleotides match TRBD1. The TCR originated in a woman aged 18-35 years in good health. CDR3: CASSPDRADSPLHF. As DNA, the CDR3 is TGTGCCAGCAGCCCGGACAGGGCGGATTCACCCCTCCACTTT. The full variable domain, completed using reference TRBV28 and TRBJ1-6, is DVKVTQSSRYLVKRTGEKVFLECVQDMDHENMFWYRQDPGLGLRLIYFSYDVKMKEKGDIPEGYSVSREKKERFSLILESASTNQTSMYLCASSPDRADSPLHFGNGTRLTVT.